The 20 T cell receptor beta chains below all came from one sample that was sequenced in a study of molecular identifiers for immune sequencing clone quantification. TCRdb redid the calling of the PCR reads with MiXCR, one entry per CDR3 protein. Of about 86,000 distinct CDR3 sequences listed, approximately 23% were seen once; the top ten hold about 0.8%. Sequenced: naive CD8+ T cells from blood, with Jurkat cell RNA spiked in. Sample subset: FACS-sorted CD8+CD4-CCR7+CD45RA+ naive T cells. Receptors were obtained from a human donor in good health. Some libraries in this study had Jurkat cell RNA spiked in.

This clonotype was observed a handful of times. The V gene is TRBV14, the J gene TRBJ2-4; D unclear. CDR1 is SGHDN and CDR2 is FVKESK in the germline V gene. V was cut by 0 bases and J by 0 bases, with 9 bases left in between. The CDR3 has 16 amino acids. The CDR3 sequence is CASSQDWTGAKNIQYF. The CDR3 nucleotides read TGTGCCAGCAGCCAAGATTGGACGGGAGCCAAAAACATTCAGTACTTC.

On this clonotype itself: This sequence may be a read error, since a much larger clone differs from it by one base. In this CDR3 the conserved last residue, phenylalanine or tryptophan, is missing, so a read error is likely. This rearrangement joins TRBV15 to TRBJ2-7; D gene unclear. Per germline, CDR1 LNHNV and CDR2 YYDKDF (reference sequence). The CDR3 has 14 amino acids. With 5 bases removed from V and 1 base from J, the gap between germline ends came to 12 bases. This CDR3 reads CATSHIGQSYEQYC. CDR3 DNA: TGTGCCACCAGCCATATTGGGCAGTCCTACGAGCAGTACTGC.

This clonotype was detected ten times or more. The rearrangement uses TRBV5-5 and TRBJ1-5; unclear D gene. The CDR3 totals 14 residues. Germline V lookup: CDR1 SGHKS, CDR2 YYEKEE (reference sequence). The V end was cut by 1 base, the J end by 3 bases, with 8 bases between. The CDR3 DNA sequence: TGTGCCAGCAGCTTGTACGGGTTCAATCAGCCCCAGCATTTT. Protein: CASSLYGFNQPQHF.

As regards this clonotype: The germline gene is not matched at one end of the junction; a read error may be the cause. The CDR3 here is CASNEDATSGGRPYAQYF. CDR3 in DNA: TGTGCCAGCAACGAAGACGCTACTAGCGGGGGTAGGCCCTACGCGCAGTACTTC. The J gene is TRBJ2-7, the V gene TRBV28, with TRBD2 matching over 11 bases. CDR3 length: 18 residues. Germline lookup yields CDR1 MDHEN and CDR2 SYDVKM.

This clonotype has a count of ten or more. The V and J genes are TRBV9 and TRBJ2-2; D gene unclear. The germline gives CDR1 SGDLS, CDR2 YYNGEE. Deletions cut 3 bases from V and 2 bases from J, with 8 bases between. The CDR3 loop spans 14 amino acids. CDR3: CASSGAPNTGELFF. As DNA, the CDR3 is TGTGCCAGCAGCGGAGCCCCAAACACCGGGGAGCTGTTTTTT.

The table lists this clonotype with a few counts. The rearrangement links TRBV27 to TRBJ1-1; D gene unclear. Germline V gives CDR1 MNHEY, CDR2 SMNVEV (reference sequence). V was shortened by 6 bases and J by 4 bases, with 18 bases between the two germline ends. There are 15 residues in the CDR3. CDR3 sequence: CASRGQGPLLTEAFF. CDR3 bases: TGTGCCAGCAGGGGCCAAGGTCCCCTACTCACTGAAGCTTTCTTT.

As to this clonotype: Given a much more abundant clone one base away, this may be a read error. The CDR3 reads CASSLGYGGKNIQCF. CDR3 coding DNA: TGTGCCAGCAGCTTGGGTTACGGAGGCAAAAACATTCAGTGCTTC. The chain combines TRBV5-3 with TRBJ2-4; a weak D match, TRBD2 (5 bases). TRBV5-3 falls under the ORF class, with uncertain function. The CDR3 contains 15 residues.

This clonotype was detected a few times. V gene TRBV11-1 combines with J gene TRBJ2-7; TRBD1 might be the D (6 bases). The CDR3 is made up of 14 amino acids. Germline V gives CDR1 SGHAT, CDR2 FQDESV (reference sequence). Trimming took off 2 bases at V and 5 bases at J, with 13 bases between the two ends. DNA of the CDR3: TGTGCCAGCAGCTTATCTCAGGGGTACAACGAGCAGTACTTC. It specifies CASSLSQGYNEQYF.

This clonotype was recorded at least ten times. The chain has TRBV4-3 and TRBJ2-3; 12 nucleotides line up with TRBD2. The CDR3 contains 19 residues. Trimming removed 0 bases from V and 1 base from J; junction bases left unmatched: 8. Germline CDR1 reads LGHNA; CDR2 reads YSLEER. CDR3 DNA sequence: TGCGCCAGCAGCCAAGATCTAGCTAGCGGGGGGGCGGGCACAGATACGCAGTATTTT. Protein sequence: CASSQDLASGGAGTDTQYF.

This clonotype has a count of ten or more. The chain carries TRBV30 and TRBJ1-1; tentative D call: TRBD1 (6 bases). This CDR3 spans 12 amino acids. The germline gives CDR1 GTSNPN, CDR2 SVGIG (reference sequence). Trimming left V 6 bases short and J 7 bases short, with 15 bases between. The CDR3 DNA sequence: TGTGCCTGTTACTGGACAGCCCTTGAAGCTTTCTTT. Its protein is CACYWTALEAFF.

This clonotype was observed a few times. The rearrangement joins TRBV11-2 to TRBJ2-5; tentative D call: TRBD1 (6 bases). The CDR3 totals 15 residues. Between the trimmed V and J ends, which lost 3 bases and 2 bases, there was a span of 13 bases. Germline V gives CDR1 SGHAT, CDR2 FQNNGV. DNA of the CDR3: TGTGCCAGCAGCTTTAGTCCAGGGGTACAAGAGACCCAGTACTTC. This gives the protein CASSFSPGVQETQYF.

This clonotype was counted ten times or more. The V call is TRBV9, the J call TRBJ2-3; 10 bases match TRBD2. The J segment lost 6 bases and the V segment lost 0 bases, leaving 4 bases of the junction unmatched. Germline CDR1 is SGDLS and CDR2 is YYNGEE. The CDR3 is 15 amino acids. In DNA, the CDR3 is TGTGCCAGCAGCGTAGGGGGGACTAGCGCGGATACGCAGTATTTT. Translating it yields CASSVGGTSADTQYF.

This clonotype was picked up one time. The chain links TRBV29-1 to TRBJ1-1; TRBD1 is a possible D gene (5 bases). Trimming removed 2 bases at V and 4 bases at J, with 14 bases between. The germline V gene has CDR1 SQVTM and CDR2 ANQGSEA. CDR3 length: 14 residues. The CDR3 sequence: CSVELSDRPTEAFF. The CDR3 bases are TGCAGCGTTGAACTCTCAGACAGACCCACTGAAGCTTTCTTT.

This clonotype was found many times. The V call is TRBV12-3 or TRBV12-4, the J call TRBJ2-5; TRBD2 aligns across 11 bases. Germline trimming cut 5 bases from V and 2 bases from J; bases unmatched to any gene: 7. The CDR3 loop spans 16 amino acids. The CDR3, as DNA: TGTGCCAGCAGTGCGACCGGGACTAGCGGACAAGAGACCCAGTACTTC. Its translation is CASSATGTSGQETQYF.

CDR3 coding DNA: TGTGCCAGCAGCCAAGCTCAGCGGGACTCCTACGAGCAGTACTTC. Protein sequence: CASSQAQRDSYEQYF. The chain links TRBV4-2 to TRBJ2-7; 7 bases are shared with TRBD2. Germline assignment: CDR1 LGHNA and CDR2 YNFKEQ. CDR3 length: 15 residues. J was trimmed by 0 bases and V by 1 base; bases with no gene match: 3.

There are many counts of this clonotype. The chain is built from TRBV6-1 and TRBJ1-5; perhaps TRBD1 as D (5 bases). Germline V gives CDR1 MNHNS, CDR2 SASEGT. The CDR3 consists of 15 residues. V dropped 8 bases and J dropped 4 bases, with 18 bases sitting between them. CDR3 region: CASANGRDSNQPQHF. CDR3 sequence (DNA): TGTGCCAGCGCCAACGGCCGGGACTCAAATCAGCCCCAGCATTTT.

This clonotype was seen ten or more times. V gene TRBV6-1 combines with J gene TRBJ2-1, with unresolved D. CDR1 and CDR2 (germline): MNHNS, SASEGT. The CDR3 is 15 residues long. V was trimmed by 4 bases and J by 1 base, leaving 11 bases between them. The CDR3 here is CASSVYPPSYNEQFF. The CDR3 DNA reads TGTGCCAGCAGTGTATACCCTCCGTCCTACAATGAGCAGTTCTTC.

This clonotype was detected many times. This chain joins TRBV27 and TRBJ2-3, with 9 bases lining up with TRBD1. Per germline, CDR1 MNHEY and CDR2 SMNVEV (reference sequence). The CDR3 has 15 amino acids. The V gene end was trimmed by 5 bases and the J gene end by 4 bases; junction bases not matched to a gene: 7. Written as DNA, the CDR3 is TGTGCCAGCAGTATCGGGACAGGGTACCCAGATACGCAGTATTTT. It yields the protein CASSIGTGYPDTQYF.

The rearrangement joins TRBV7-2 to TRBJ1-6; D uncertain. With 0 bases removed from V and 10 bases from J, the gap between germline ends came to 7 bases. Per the germline V gene, CDR1 is SGHTA and CDR2 is FQGNSA. The CDR3 covers 13 residues. CDR3 amino acids: CASSLAASSPLHF. The CDR3, as DNA: TGTGCCAGCAGCTTAGCGGCCTCATCACCCCTCCACTTT.

This clonotype was observed at least ten times. The chain uses TRBV27 and TRBJ2-1, with D maybe TRBD1 (5 bases). V was trimmed by 3 bases and J by 6 bases, leaving 18 bases between them. The CDR3 runs to 16 residues. Germline values: CDR1 MNHEY, CDR2 SMNVEV (reference sequence). In DNA form, the CDR3 reads TGTGCCAGCAGTTTGGTTGGATTCAATGGGGCCAATGAGCAGTTCTTC. This codes for CASSLVGFNGANEQFF.